This T cell receptor (beta chain) is drawn from a study of T cell changes during pregnancy in multiple sclerosis. Sequenced by immunoSEQ multiplex PCR; TCRdb stores in-frame clones only, minus some. The profile shows under 20,000 clones, approximately 84% of them singletons. The V gene's germline CDR1 is LNHNV and CDR2 YYDKDF (reference sequence). V was pared by 0 bases and J by 4 bases, with 8 bases of the junction left unmatched. This CDR3 comprises 16 residues. The material sequenced was CD8+ T cells from peripheral blood mononuclear cells, taken in the second trimester of pregnancy. The receptor's source is a female donor in good health, enrolled as a control in a pregnancy study. The chain uses TRBV15 and TRBJ1-2; 7 nucleotides line up with TRBD1. The DNA for the CDR3 is TGTGCCACCAGCAGAGAACGGAGGGACAGCGCCTATGGCTACACCTTC. Translating gives CATSRERRDSAYGYTF.